Sequencing of this TCR beta chain was carried out in a study of cytomegalovirus exposure and HLA in healthy donors. PCR employed 60 Vbeta and 13 Jbeta primers. Assay: immunoSEQ multiplex PCR; the TCRdb copy retains only in-frame clones and omits some. Among fewer than 200,000 clones, approximately 80% were seen once, and the ten largest hold approximately 4.5%. The V and J ends lost 5 bases and 4 bases, in that order; junction bases with no gene match: 3. There are 15 residues in the CDR3. CDR1 is SGHTA and CDR2 is FQGTGA in the germline V gene. The specimen was PBMCs. This TCR derives from a young man in good health and CMV-seronegative. This chain links TRBV7-3 with TRBJ2-1; TRBD2 aligns across 12 bases. CDR3 loop: CASSHGTSGYNEQFF. The CDR3, as DNA: TGTGCCAGCAGCCACGGGACTAGCGGGTACAATGAGCAGTTCTTC.